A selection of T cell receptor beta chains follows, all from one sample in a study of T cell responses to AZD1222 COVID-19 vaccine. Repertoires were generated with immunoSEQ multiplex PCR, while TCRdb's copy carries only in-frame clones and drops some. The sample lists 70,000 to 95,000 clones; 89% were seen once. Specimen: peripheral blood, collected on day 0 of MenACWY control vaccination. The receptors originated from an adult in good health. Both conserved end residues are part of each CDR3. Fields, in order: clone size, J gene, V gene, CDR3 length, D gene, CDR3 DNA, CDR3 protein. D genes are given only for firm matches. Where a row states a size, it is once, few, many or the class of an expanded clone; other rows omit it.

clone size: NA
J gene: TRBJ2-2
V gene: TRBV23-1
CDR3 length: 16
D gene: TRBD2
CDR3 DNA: TGCGCCAGCAGCGGACTAGCGGGGGGGAACACCGGGGAGCTGTTTTTT
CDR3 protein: CASSGLAGGNTGELFF

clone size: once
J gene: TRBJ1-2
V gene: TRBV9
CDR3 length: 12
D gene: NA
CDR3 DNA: TGTGCCAGCAGCAGCGACGTTTATGGCTACACCTTC
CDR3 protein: CASSSDVYGYTF

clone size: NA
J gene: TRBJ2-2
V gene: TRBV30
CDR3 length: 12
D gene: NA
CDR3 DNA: TGTGCCTGGAGTCCATCTTCCGGGGAGCTGTTTTTT
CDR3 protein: CAWSPSSGELFF

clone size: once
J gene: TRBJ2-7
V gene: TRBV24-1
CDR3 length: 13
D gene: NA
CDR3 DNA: TGTGCCACCAGTGAGGGTAGCTCCTACGAGCAGTACTTC
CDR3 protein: CATSEGSSYEQYF

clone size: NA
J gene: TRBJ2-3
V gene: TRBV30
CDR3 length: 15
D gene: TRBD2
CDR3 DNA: TGTGCCTGGAGGAGGCTAGCGGGGGGCACAGATACGCAGTATTTT
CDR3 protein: CAWRRLAGGTDTQYF

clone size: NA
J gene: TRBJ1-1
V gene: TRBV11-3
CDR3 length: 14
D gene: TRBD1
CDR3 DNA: TGTGCCAGCAGCTCTCGACAGGGGCGGACTGAAGCTTTCTTT
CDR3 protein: CASSSRQGRTEAFF

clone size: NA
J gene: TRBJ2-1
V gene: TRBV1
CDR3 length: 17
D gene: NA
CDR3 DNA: TGCACCAGCATCCAGAGTGGTGGGACTAGAGGTCGAAATGAGCAGTTCTTC
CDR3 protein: CTSIQSGGTRGRNEQFF

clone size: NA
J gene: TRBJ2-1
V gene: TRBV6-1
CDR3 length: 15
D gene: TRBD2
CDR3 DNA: TGTGCCAGCAGTGAACTAGCGGGGCCGGGAAATGAGCAGTTCTTC
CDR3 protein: CASSELAGPGNEQFF

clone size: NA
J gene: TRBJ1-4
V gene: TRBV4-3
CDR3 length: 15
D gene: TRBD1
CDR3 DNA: TGCGCCAGCAGCCAAGCGACAGGGCAAAATGAAAAACTGTTTTTT
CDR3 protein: CASSQATGQNEKLFF

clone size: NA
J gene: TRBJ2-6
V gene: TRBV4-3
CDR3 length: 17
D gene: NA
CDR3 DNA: TGCGCCAGCAGCCAAGATGGGTCTAGCTCTGGGGCCAACGTCCTGACTTTC
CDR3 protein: CASSQDGSSSGANVLTF

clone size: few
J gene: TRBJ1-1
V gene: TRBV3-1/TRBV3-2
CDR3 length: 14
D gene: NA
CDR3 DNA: TGTGCCAGCAGCCCCCGCGGGGATAAGGCTGAAGCTTTCTTT
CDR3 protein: CASSPRGDKAEAFF

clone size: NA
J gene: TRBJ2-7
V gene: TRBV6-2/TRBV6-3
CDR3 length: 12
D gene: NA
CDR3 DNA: TGTGCCAGCAGCCCGACCCTGAGGGAGCAGTACTTC
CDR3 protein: CASSPTLREQYF

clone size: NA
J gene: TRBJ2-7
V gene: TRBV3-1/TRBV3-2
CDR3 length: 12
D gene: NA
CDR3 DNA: TGTGCCAGCAGCCTCGGACAATACGAGCAGTACTTC
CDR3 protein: CASSLGQYEQYF

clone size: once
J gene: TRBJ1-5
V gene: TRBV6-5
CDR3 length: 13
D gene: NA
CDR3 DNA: TGTGCCAGCAGCGCATCCATGAGGCAGCCCCAGCATTTT
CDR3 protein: CASSASMRQPQHF

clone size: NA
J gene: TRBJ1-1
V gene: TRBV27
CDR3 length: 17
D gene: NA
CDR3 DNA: TGTGCCAGCAGTCTTCAAATACCCACCCCGACGGTCACTGAAGCTTTCTTT
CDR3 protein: CASSLQIPTPTVTEAFF

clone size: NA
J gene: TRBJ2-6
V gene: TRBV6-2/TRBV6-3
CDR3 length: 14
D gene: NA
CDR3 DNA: TGTGCCAGCAGTTTAATGTCTGGGGCCAACGTCCTGACTTTC
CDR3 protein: CASSLMSGANVLTF

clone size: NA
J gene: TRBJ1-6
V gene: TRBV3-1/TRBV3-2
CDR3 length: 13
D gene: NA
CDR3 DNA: TGTGCCAGTAAGCCCGGTCATAATTCACCCCTCCACTTT
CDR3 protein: CASKPGHNSPLHF

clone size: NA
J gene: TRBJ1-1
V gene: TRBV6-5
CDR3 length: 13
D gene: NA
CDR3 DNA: TGTGCCAGCGAGGACTTTATGAACACTGAAGCTTTCTTT
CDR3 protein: CASEDFMNTEAFF

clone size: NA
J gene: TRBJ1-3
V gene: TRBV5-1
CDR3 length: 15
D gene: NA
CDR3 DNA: TGCGCCAGCAGCCCGGGAGGGAACTCTGGAAACACCATATATTTT
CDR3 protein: CASSPGGNSGNTIYF

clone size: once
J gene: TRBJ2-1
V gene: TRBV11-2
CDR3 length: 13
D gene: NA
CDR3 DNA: TGTGCCAGCAGCTTAGATCGGACCAATGAGCAGTTCTTC
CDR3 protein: CASSLDRTNEQFF

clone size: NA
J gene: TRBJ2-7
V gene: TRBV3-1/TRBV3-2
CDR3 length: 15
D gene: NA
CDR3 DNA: TGTGCCAGCAGCCAAGGACAGGTAGACTCCTACGAGCAGTACTTC
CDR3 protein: CASSQGQVDSYEQYF

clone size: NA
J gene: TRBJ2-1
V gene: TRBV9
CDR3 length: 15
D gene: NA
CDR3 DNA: TGTGCCAGCAGCGTCCGTGGAGGGGATAGAAATGAGCAGTTCTTC
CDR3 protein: CASSVRGGDRNEQFF

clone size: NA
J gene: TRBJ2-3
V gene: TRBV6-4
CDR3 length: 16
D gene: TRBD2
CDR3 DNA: TGTGCCAGCAGTGACTCGGCGGGGGGAAGCACAGATACGCAGTATTTT
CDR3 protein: CASSDSAGGSTDTQYF

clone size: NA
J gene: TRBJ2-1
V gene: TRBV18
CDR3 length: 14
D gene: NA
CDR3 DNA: TGTGCCAGCTCCCCCCCGAGTGGGTACAATGAGCAGTTCTTC
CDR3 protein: CASSPPSGYNEQFF

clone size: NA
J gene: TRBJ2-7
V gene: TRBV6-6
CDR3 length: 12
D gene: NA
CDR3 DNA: TGTGCCAGCAGTCCTCAGGGGATCGAGCAGTACTTC
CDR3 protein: CASSPQGIEQYF

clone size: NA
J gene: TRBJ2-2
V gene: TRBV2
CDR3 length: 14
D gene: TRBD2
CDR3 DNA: TGTGCCAGCAGTTCCCAGCGGGGGACCGGGGAGCTGTTTTTT
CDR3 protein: CASSSQRGTGELFF

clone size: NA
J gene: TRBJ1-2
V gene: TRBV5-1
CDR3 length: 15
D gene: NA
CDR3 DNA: TGCGCCAGCAGCCAGGCACAGGGCCAATTCTATGGCTACACCTTC
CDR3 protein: CASSQAQGQFYGYTF

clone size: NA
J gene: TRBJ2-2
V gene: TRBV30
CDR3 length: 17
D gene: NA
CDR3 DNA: TGTGCCTGGAGTGGGGGGACACGCGTTCTGAACACCGGGGAGCTGTTTTTT
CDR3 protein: CAWSGGTRVLNTGELFF

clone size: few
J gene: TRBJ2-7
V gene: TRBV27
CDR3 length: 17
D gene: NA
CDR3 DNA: TGTGCCAGCAGCCTTATCAGATCTGGGGGAATTAGCTACGAGCAGTACTTC
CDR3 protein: CASSLIRSGGISYEQYF

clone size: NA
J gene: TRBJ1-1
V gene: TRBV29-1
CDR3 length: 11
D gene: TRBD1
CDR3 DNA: TGCAGCGGCCACAGGGGACCTGAAGCTTTCTTT
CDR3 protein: CSGHRGPEAFF

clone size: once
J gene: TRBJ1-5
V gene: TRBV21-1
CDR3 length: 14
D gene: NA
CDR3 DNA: TGTGCCAGCGGAACCGGGACAGAGAATCAGCCCCAGCATTTT
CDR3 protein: CASGTGTENQPQHF